The 7 T cell receptor beta chains below were found in one sample sequenced in a study of CD8+ T cells in alopecia areata. Extracted RNA was reverse transcribed, and the resulting cDNA served as sequencing template. Profiling relied on immunoSEQ multiplex PCR, and the TCRdb table lists in-frame clones only, not all of them. The sample has some 200,000 clones; approximately 56% are singletons. Sequencing was performed on CD4+ T cells sorted from blood, taken at week 0. These receptors all stem from a human donor with alopecia areata.

This chain uses TRBV23-1 with TRBJ1-3, with no clear D. TRBV23-1 is designated an ORF whose function remains uncertain. CDR3 length: 16 residues. V was cut by 0 bases and J by 2 bases, with 11 bases left in between. In DNA form, the CDR3 reads TGCGCCAGCAGTCAATCGGAGGTTAAGACTGGAAACACCATATATTTT. This translates into CASSQSEVKTGNTIYF.

The chain joins TRBV29-1 to TRBJ1-2; TRBD1 matches at 8 bases. This CDR3 is built from 15 residues. Germline V gene lookup returns CDR1 SQVTM and CDR2 ANQGSEA. The junction had 17 bases not matched to a gene; V was cut back by 8 bases and J by 6 bases. The CDR3 DNA follows: TGCAGCCCAATGTTGAGAGAGGACAGGGACAATGGCTACACCTTC. Protein product: CSPMLREDRDNGYTF.

The table lists this clone with a few counts. The rearrangement links TRBV10-3 to TRBJ1-2; D unresolved. This CDR3 is 13 amino acids long. CDR1 is ENHRY, CDR2 SYGVKD, per germline. V was shortened by 1 base and J by 8 bases, with 11 bases between the two germline ends. The CDR3 DNA follows: TGTGCCATCAGTGAGTTCGACCAGGTCGGCTACACCTTC. It encodes CAISEFDQVGYTF.

The V call is TRBV29-1, the J call TRBJ2-1, with 8 bases identical to TRBD1. Per the germline V gene, CDR1 is SQVTM and CDR2 is ANQGSEA. J was trimmed by 2 bases and V by 7 bases; bases with no gene match: 7. This CDR3 comprises 14 residues. This CDR3 is CSGRGRSAYNEQFF. CDR3 in DNA: TGCAGCGGCAGGGGGCGCTCGGCCTACAATGAGCAGTTCTTC.

This sequence joins TRBV5-1 and TRBJ2-6; a weak D match, TRBD1 (6 bases). CDR1 is SGHRS, CDR2 YFSETQ, per germline. The CDR3 has 15 amino acids. V gave up 3 bases and J gave up 0 bases, with 7 bases separating them. The CDR3 DNA follows: TGCGCCAGCAGCTCGACAGGCTCTGGGGCCAACGTCCTGACTTTC. Protein: CASSSTGSGANVLTF.

The chain carries TRBV27 and TRBJ1-6, with 7 nucleotides matching TRBD1. The CDR3 runs to 15 residues. Germline V gives CDR1 MNHEY, CDR2 SMNVEV (reference sequence). The J segment lost 9 bases and the V segment lost 6 bases, leaving 11 bases of the junction unmatched. As DNA, the CDR3 is TGTGCCAGCAGCCGCACACGGGACAGTGGTTCACCCCTCCACTTT. Amino acid sequence: CASSRTRDSGSPLHF.

The sample holds a few counts of this clone. The chain is built from TRBV21-1 and TRBJ1-1; TRBD1, as called in the table, went unchecked against the DNA. TRBV21-1 corresponds to a pseudogene. There are 11 residues in the CDR3. CDR3 DNA sequence: TGTGCCAGAGAAGGGGGTACTGAAGCTTTCTTT. It is translated as CAREGGTEAFF.